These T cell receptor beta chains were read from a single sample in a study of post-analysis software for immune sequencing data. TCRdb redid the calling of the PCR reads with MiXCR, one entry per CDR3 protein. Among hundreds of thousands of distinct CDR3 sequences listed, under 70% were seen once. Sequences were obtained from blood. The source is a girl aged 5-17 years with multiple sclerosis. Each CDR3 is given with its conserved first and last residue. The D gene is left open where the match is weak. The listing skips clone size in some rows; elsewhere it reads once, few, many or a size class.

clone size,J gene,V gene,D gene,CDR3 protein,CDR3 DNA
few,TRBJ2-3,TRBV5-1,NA,CASSMGGTGRRDTQYF,TGCGCCAGCAGCATGGGGGGGACAGGCCGTCGGGATACGCAGTATTTT
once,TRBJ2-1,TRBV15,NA,CATSGLQRNEQFF,TGTGCCACCAGCGGCCTCCAGCGGAATGAGCAGTTCTTC
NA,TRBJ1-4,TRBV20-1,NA,CSARVAATNEKLFF,TGCAGTGCTAGAGTTGCTGCAACTAATGAAAAACTGTTTTTT
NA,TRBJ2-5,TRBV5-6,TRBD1,CASSRDRVGPHETQYF,TGTGCCAGCAGCAGGGACAGGGTAGGACCTCATGAGACCCAGTACTTC
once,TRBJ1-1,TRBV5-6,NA,CASSLRQAGFGAFF,TGTGCCAGCAGCTTGAGACAGGCCGGATTCGGAGCTTTCTTT
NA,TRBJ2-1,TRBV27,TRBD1,CASSVTGTAYNEQFF,TGTGCCAGCAGTGTAACTGGGACAGCCTACAATGAGCAGTTCTTC
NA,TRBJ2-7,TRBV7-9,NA,CASSSITGSSYEQYF,TGTGCCAGCAGCTCTATCACAGGGAGCTCCTACGAGCAGTACTTC
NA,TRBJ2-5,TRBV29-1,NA,CSVRGASQETQYF,TGCAGCGTGCGAGGCGCCTCACAAGAGACCCAGTACTTC
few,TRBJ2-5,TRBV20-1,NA,CSARGQEARGQETQYF,TGCAGTGCTAGAGGCCAGGAGGCTAGAGGGCAAGAGACCCAGTACTTC
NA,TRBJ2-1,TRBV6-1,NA,CASRDRLVYNEQFF,TGTGCCAGCAGGGACAGACTGGTCTACAATGAGCAGTTCTTC
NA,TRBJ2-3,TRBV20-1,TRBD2,CSARDQAGGHTDTQYF,TGCAGTGCTAGAGATCAGGCGGGAGGGCACACAGATACGCAGTATTTT
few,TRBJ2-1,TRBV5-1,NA,CASSLEAGSNEQFF,TGCGCCAGCAGCTTGGAGGCAGGGAGTAATGAGCAGTTCTTC
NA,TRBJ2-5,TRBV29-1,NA,CSVDHRVKETQYF,TGCAGCGTTGACCACAGGGTAAAAGAGACCCAGTACTTC
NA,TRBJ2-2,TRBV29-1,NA,CSGGTHTGELFF,TGCAGCGGAGGAACCCACACCGGGGAGCTGTTTTTT
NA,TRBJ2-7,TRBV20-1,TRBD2,CSARGVSGDYEQYF,TGCAGTGCTAGAGGGGTTAGCGGGGACTACGAGCAGTACTTC
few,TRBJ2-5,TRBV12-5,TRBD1,CASGFGQGYQETQYF,TGTGCTAGTGGTTTCGGACAGGGGTACCAAGAGACCCAGTACTTC
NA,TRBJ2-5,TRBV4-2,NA,CASSQSTGQETQYF,TGTGCCAGCAGCCAGTCGACGGGACAAGAGACCCAGTACTTC
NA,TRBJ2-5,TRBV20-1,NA,CSARDLLGGPQTQYF,TGCAGTGCTAGAGATCTACTGGGGGGTCCCCAGACCCAGTACTTC
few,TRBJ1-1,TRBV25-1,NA,CASSESRPNTEAFF,TGTGCCAGCAGTGAATCTCGGCCGAACACTGAAGCTTTCTTT
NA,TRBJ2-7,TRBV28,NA,CASQRSSYEQYF,TGTGCCAGCCAGCGGAGCTCCTACGAGCAGTACTTC
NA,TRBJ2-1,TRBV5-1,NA,CASSLGRATYNEQFF,TGCGCCAGCAGCTTGGGGCGGGCCACCTACAATGAGCAGTTCTTC
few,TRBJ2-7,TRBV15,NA,CATSDSNRYEQYF,TGTGCCACCAGCGACAGCAACCGGTACGAGCAGTACTTC
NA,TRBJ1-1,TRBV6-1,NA,CASSFRPGWAEAFF,TGTGCCAGCAGTTTTCGTCCAGGGTGGGCTGAAGCTTTCTTT
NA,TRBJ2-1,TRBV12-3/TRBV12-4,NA,CASSGGLWSEQFF,TGTGCCAGCAGCGGCGGACTCTGGAGTGAGCAGTTCTTC
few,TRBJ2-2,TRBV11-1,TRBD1,CASSFPRTGGYYSGELFF,TGTGCCAGCAGTTTCCCCAGGACAGGGGGCTATTACAGCGGGGAGCTGTTTTTT
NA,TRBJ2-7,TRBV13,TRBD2,CASSPPGGVSYEQYF,TGTGCCAGCTCCCCCCCGGGGGGGGTCTCCTACGAGCAGTACTTC
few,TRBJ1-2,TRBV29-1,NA,CSVLMTPGHTYGYTF,TGCAGCGTTCTGATGACTCCGGGACACACCTATGGCTACACCTTC
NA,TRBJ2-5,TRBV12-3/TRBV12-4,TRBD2,CASSSPGTSGQETQYF,TGTGCCAGCAGCTCCCCTGGGACTAGCGGACAAGAGACCCAGTACTTC
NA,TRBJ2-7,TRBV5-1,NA,CASSFRRVSSYEQYF,TGCGCCAGCAGCTTTCGCAGGGTGAGCTCCTACGAGCAGTACTTC
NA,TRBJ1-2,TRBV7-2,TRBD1,CASSLGTGGVQAYGYTF,TGCGCCAGCAGCTTGGGGACAGGGGGCGTTCAGGCCTATGGCTACACCTTC
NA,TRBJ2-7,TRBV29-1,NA,CSARYGGYYEQYF,TGCAGCGCACGGTACGGGGGCTACTACGAGCAGTACTTC
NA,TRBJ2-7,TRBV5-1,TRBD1,CASSLAENRGFSYEQYF,TGCGCCAGCAGCTTGGCCGAGAACAGGGGGTTTTCCTACGAGCAGTACTTC
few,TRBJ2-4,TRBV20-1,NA,CSAPRENIQYF,TGCAGTGCTCCCCGAGAAAACATTCAGTACTTC
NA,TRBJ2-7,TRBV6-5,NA,CASSSLADSSYEQYF,TGTGCCAGCAGTTCCCTGGCAGACAGTTCCTACGAGCAGTACTTC
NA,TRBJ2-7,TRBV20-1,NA,CSAGPLTPEQYF,TGCAGTGCTGGACCGTTGACGCCCGAGCAGTACTTC
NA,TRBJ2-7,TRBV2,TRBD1,CASRGTGAIHEQYF,TGTGCCAGCAGAGGGACAGGGGCAATCCACGAGCAGTACTTC
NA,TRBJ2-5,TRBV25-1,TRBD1,CASNGATGILGETQYF,TGTGCCAGCAATGGAGCGACAGGGATTTTGGGGGAGACCCAGTACTTC
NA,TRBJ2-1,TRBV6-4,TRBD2,CASSGSGGLHRDYNEQFF,TGTGCCAGCAGTGGAAGCGGGGGCCTACATCGGGACTACAATGAGCAGTTCTTC
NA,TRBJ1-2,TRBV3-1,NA,CASSQEAGLYGYTF,TGTGCCAGCAGCCAAGAAGCGGGACTCTATGGCTACACCTTC
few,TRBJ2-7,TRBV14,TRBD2,CASSQALAGGHEQYF,TGTGCCAGCAGCCAAGCTTTAGCGGGAGGCCACGAGCAGTACTTC
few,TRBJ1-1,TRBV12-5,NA,CASGPPWGERETEAFF,TGTGCTAGTGGTCCTCCCTGGGGGGAAAGGGAGACTGAAGCTTTCTTT
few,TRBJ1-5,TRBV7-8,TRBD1,CASSRTGTGNQPQHF,TGTGCCAGCAGCCGAACCGGGACAGGGAACCAGCCCCAGCATTTT
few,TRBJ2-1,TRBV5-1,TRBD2,CASSLGVAGYNEQFF,TGCGCCAGCAGCTTGGGGGTAGCGGGGTACAATGAGCAGTTCTTC
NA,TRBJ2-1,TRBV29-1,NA,CSVEDSGIRQGWNEQFF,TGCAGCGTTGAAGATTCGGGAATCCGTCAGGGGTGGAATGAGCAGTTCTTC
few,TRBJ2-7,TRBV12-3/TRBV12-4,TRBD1,CASRRTGLEQYF,TGTGCCAGCAGACGGACAGGGCTCGAGCAGTACTTC
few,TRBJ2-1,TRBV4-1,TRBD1,CASSTIIKHRGKQFF,TGCGCCAGCAGCACCATTATTAAACACAGGGGAAAGCAGTTCTTC
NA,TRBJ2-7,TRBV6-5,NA,CASSSDMTGIYEQYF,TGTGCCAGCAGTTCCGACATGACAGGTATATACGAGCAGTACTTC
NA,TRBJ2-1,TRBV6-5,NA,CATEGQDRSGRFF,TGTGCCACCGAAGGACAGGATCGTAGCGGTCGGTTCTTC
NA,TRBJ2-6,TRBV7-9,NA,CASSPRATAPRSGANVLTF,TGTGCCAGCAGCCCTAGGGCAACGGCCCCCCGCTCTGGGGCCAACGTCCTGACTTTC
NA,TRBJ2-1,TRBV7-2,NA,CASSFDPSYNEQFF,TGTGCCAGCAGCTTTGACCCCTCCTACAATGAGCAGTTCTTC
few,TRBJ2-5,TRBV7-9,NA,CASSFAGPETQYF,TGTGCCAGCAGCTTCGCTGGCCCTGAGACCCAGTACTTC
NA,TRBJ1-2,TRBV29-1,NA,CSGTETNYGYTF,TGCAGCGGGACAGAGACTAACTATGGCTACACCTTC